Presented here are 25 T cell receptor beta chains from one specimen sequenced in a study of T cells expressing NK-cell markers. Using the 5' RACE reads, TCRdb records one entry per CDR3 protein without DNA. This table holds 500,000 to 700,000 distinct CDR3 sequences. Sequencing was carried out using blood T cells: a sorted CD56 or NKG2C T cell subset, CD4+ or CD8+ T cells, or bulk PBMC T cells (not recorded which). All receptors derive from a man aged 18-30 years in good health.

The rearrangement joins TRBV6-2 or TRBV6-3 to TRBJ1-5. Per germline, CDR1 MNHEY and CDR2 SVGEGT. This CDR3 comprises 16 residues. The CDR3 sequence: CASRLSTGDSNQPQHF.

The chain combines TRBV6-5 with TRBJ2-7; TCRdb picks TRBD2, but there is no DNA to check that call. The CDR3 covers 16 residues. CDR1 is MNHEY and CDR2 is SVGAGI in the germline V gene. The chain's CDR3 is CASSYSNGLAGVEQYF.

V usage is TRBV2 and J usage is TRBJ1-6. The CDR3 loop spans 15 amino acids. Germline CDR1 and CDR2: SNHLY and FYNNEI. The CDR3 reads CASSADSSYNSPLHF.

J is TRBJ2-1 and V is TRBV6-5. The CDR3 loop spans 15 amino acids. Germline CDR1 reads MNHEY; CDR2 reads SVGAGI. CDR3 loop: CASSYVGAPSHEQFF.

The chain's CDR3 is CASSYSRDSQPYEQYF. This sequence joins TRBV6-2 or TRBV6-3 and TRBJ2-7; TCRdb indicates TRBD1, and absent DNA this call remains unverified. The germline gives CDR1 MNHEY, CDR2 SVGEGT. This CDR3 comprises 16 residues.

The chain joins TRBV18 to TRBJ1-2; TCRdb lists TRBD1, though no DNA is available to test this call. Germline CDR1 reads KGHSH; CDR2 reads LQKENI. CDR3 length: 12 residues. Here the CDR3 reads CASSETGRGYTF.

CDR3: CSARDGGSIGNQPQHF. V gene TRBV20-1 combines with J gene TRBJ1-5; TCRdb names TRBD1, which stays unverified in the absence of DNA. From germline, CDR1 is DFQATT and CDR2 SNEGSKA (reference sequence). CDR3 size: 16 residues.

The genes are TRBV4-2 and TRBJ1-5; TCRdb's assignment of TRBD1 cannot be checked, as there is no DNA. This CDR3 contains 13 residues. Germline CDR1 and CDR2: LGHNA and YNFKEQ. CDR3 region: CASSRGSNQPQHF.

This CDR3 reads CASSGNREVSTGELFF. The chain carries TRBV5-1 and TRBJ2-2; without DNA, the TCRdb call of TRBD1 cannot be checked. The CDR3 runs 16 residues. The germline gives CDR1 SGHRS, CDR2 YFSETQ.

The chain joins TRBV21-1 to TRBJ2-7. TRBV21-1 is given as a pseudogene. This CDR3 is built from 15 residues. CDR3 region: CASSKRPTREDEQYF.

The chain joins TRBV12-3 or TRBV12-4 to TRBJ1-4. The CDR3 sequence is 14 residues long. CDR3 protein: CASSFDGTSEKLFF.

V and J are TRBV29-1 and TRBJ2-1; TCRdb's D call of TRBD2 is untestable without DNA. The CDR3 is 11 amino acids. Germline V gene sequence: CDR1 SQVTM, CDR2 ANQGSEA. CDR3: CSGRAGNEQFF.

The V call is TRBV18, the J call TRBJ2-7. The germline V gene has CDR1 KGHSH and CDR2 LQKENI. CDR3 length: 12 amino acids. The CDR3 protein is CASSPEWGEQYF.

The chain uses TRBV7-8 and TRBJ2-3. CDR3 length equals 13 residues. Germline CDR1 SGHVS, CDR2 FQNEAQ. CDR3 in amino acids: CASSLVLSDTQYF.

The gene calls are TRBV5-4 and TRBJ2-4; the D call from TCRdb, TRBD1, cannot be confirmed without DNA. The CDR3 spans 19 residues. CDR1 and CDR2 from the germline V gene are SGHNT and YYREEE (reference sequence). CDR3 loop: CASSLELGAGWILKNIQYF.

This sequence joins TRBV12-3 or TRBV12-4 and TRBJ2-1; lacking DNA, the TRBD2 call made by TCRdb goes unchecked. The CDR3 has 13 residues. The CDR3 loop reads CASSQSGRGEQFF.

J is TRBJ2-1 and V is TRBV7-6; TCRdb indicates TRBD2, and absent DNA this call remains unverified. The CDR3 is 18 residues long. Per germline, CDR1 SGHVS and CDR2 FNYEAQ. The CDR3 sequence is CASSTPAGRRGRAGEQFF.

The chain links TRBV29-1 to TRBJ2-3; TCRdb's assignment of TRBD1 cannot be checked, as there is no DNA. Germline assignment: CDR1 SQVTM and CDR2 ANQGSEA. CDR3 length: 13 residues. This chain's CDR3 is CSVGGGAVITQYF.

The V gene is TRBV6-2 or TRBV6-3, the J gene TRBJ1-2; TCRdb returns TRBD1, unconfirmable since there is no DNA. Germline V gene lookup returns CDR1 MNHEY and CDR2 SVGEGT. This CDR3 has 17 residues. The CDR3 protein is CASSYSGHLLTNYGYTF.

J is TRBJ2-2 and V is TRBV5-1. The germline V gene has CDR1 SGHRS and CDR2 YFSETQ. CDR3 size: 16 residues. CDR3 region: CASSLGRSSNTGELFF.

The chain is built from TRBV20-1 and TRBJ1-3. Germline V CDR1 and CDR2: DFQATT, SNEGSKA (reference sequence). The CDR3 contains 15 residues. The CDR3 here is CSASSDFRSGNTIYF.

The gene calls are TRBV20-1 and TRBJ2-1; no DNA is available, so the TRBD1 call from TCRdb remains unchecked. The germline V gene has CDR1 DFQATT and CDR2 SNEGSKA (reference sequence). The CDR3 sequence is 14 residues long. This CDR3 reads CSTPGVVASNEQFF.

The V call is TRBV12-3 or TRBV12-4, the J call TRBJ1-5. CDR3 length: 13 amino acids. CDR3 sequence reads: CASSFEVLQPQHF.

The chain links TRBV24-1 to TRBJ1-2. CDR3 length: 15 residues. Germline loops: CDR1 KGHDR, CDR2 SFDVKD. The CDR3 is CATSDLGHDGGGYTF.

The CDR3 region is CASNSRRWSEQYF. The genes are TRBV6-2 or TRBV6-3 and TRBJ2-7. Per germline, CDR1 MNHEY and CDR2 SVGEGT. CDR3 length: 13 residues.